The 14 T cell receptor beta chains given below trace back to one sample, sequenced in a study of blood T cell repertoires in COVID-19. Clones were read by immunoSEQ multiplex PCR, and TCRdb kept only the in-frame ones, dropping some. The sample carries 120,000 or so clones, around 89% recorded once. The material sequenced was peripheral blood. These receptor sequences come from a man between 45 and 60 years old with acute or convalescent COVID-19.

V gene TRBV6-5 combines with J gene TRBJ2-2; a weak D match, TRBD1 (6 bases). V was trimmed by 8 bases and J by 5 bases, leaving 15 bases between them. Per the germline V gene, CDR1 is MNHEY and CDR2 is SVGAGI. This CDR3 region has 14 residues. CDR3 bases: TGTGCCAGCTCCCCCCAGGGGAGAACCGGGGAGCTGTTTTTT. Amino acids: CASSPQGRTGELFF.

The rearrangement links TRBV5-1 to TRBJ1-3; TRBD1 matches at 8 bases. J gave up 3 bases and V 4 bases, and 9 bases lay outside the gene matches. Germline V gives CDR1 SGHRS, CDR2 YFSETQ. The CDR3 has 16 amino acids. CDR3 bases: TGCGCCAGCAGCACGACAGGGGTCTTAGGTGGAAACACCATATATTTT. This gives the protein CASSTTGVLGGNTIYF. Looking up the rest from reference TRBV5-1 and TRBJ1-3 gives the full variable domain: KAGVTQTPRYLIKTRGQQVTLSCSPISGHRSVSWYQQTPGQGLQFLFEYFSETQRNKGNFPGRFSGRQFSNSRSEMNVSTLELGDSALYLCASSTTGVLGGNTIYFGEGSWLTVV.

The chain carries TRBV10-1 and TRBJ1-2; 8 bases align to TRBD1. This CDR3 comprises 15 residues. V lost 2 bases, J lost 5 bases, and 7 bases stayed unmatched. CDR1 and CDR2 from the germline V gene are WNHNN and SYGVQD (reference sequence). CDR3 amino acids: CASSENRGGRYGYTF. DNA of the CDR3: TGCGCCAGCAGTGAGAACAGGGGGGGAAGGTATGGCTACACCTTC.

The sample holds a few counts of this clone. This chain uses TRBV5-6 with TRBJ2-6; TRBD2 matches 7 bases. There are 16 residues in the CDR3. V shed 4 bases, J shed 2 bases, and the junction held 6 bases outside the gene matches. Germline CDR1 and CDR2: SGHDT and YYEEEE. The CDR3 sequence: CASSTPRGAGANVLTF. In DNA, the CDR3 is TGTGCCAGCAGCACCCCTCGGGGGGCTGGGGCCAACGTCCTGACTTTC.

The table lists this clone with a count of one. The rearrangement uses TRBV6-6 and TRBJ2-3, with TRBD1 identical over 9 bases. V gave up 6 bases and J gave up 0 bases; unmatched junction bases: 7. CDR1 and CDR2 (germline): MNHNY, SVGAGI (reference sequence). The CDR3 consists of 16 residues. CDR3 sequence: CASRGGQGWSTDTQYF. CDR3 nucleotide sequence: TGTGCCAGCAGGGGGGGACAGGGTTGGAGCACAGATACGCAGTATTTT.

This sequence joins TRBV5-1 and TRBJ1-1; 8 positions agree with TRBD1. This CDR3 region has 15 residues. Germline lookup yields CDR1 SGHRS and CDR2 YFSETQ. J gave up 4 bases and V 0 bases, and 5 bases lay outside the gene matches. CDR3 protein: CASSLVTGVGTEAFF. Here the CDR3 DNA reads TGCGCCAGCAGCTTGGTGACAGGGGTGGGCACTGAAGCTTTCTTT.

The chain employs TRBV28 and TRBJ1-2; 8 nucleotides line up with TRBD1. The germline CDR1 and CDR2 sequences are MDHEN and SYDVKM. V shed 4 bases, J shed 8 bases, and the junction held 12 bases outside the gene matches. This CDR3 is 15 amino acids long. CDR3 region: CASSSGTGLLSGYTF. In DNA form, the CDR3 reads TGTGCCAGCAGTTCCGGGACAGGCCTTTTGAGCGGCTACACCTTC.

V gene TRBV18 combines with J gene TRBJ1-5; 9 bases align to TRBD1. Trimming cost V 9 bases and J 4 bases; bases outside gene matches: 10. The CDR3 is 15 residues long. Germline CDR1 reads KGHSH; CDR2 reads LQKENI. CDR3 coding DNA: TGTGCCAGATCGACAGCCGGGACAGGGAATCAGCCCCAGCATTTT. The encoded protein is CARSTAGTGNQPQHF.

The CDR3 region has the DNA TGTGCCAGCAGCGGTGGGGTCTCCGGGACAGGGTCCAATCAGCCCCAGCATTTT. Its translation: CASSGGVSGTGSNQPQHF. The J gene is TRBJ1-5, the V gene TRBV5-5; TRBD1 matches at 9 bases. CDR1 and CDR2 from the germline V gene are SGHKS and YYEKEE (reference sequence). This CDR3 is 18 amino acids long. After removal of 4 bases from V and 3 bases from J, the junction contained 14 bases not matched to a gene.

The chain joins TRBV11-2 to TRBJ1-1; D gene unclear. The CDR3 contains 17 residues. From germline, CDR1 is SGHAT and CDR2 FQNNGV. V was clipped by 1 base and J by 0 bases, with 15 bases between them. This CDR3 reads CASSLGRGRLMNTEAFF. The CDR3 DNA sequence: TGTGCCAGCAGCTTAGGTAGAGGAAGGCTCATGAACACTGAAGCTTTCTTT.

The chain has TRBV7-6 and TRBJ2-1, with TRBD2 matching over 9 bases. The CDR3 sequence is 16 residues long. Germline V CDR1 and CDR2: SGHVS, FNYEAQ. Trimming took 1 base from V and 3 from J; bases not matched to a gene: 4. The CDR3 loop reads CASSLGAGGDYNEQFF. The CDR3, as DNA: TGTGCCAGCAGCTTAGGCGCGGGAGGGGACTACAATGAGCAGTTCTTC.

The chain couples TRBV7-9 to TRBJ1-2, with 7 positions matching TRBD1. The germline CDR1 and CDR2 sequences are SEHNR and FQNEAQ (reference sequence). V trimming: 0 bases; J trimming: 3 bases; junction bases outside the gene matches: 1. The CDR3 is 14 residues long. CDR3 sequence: CASSLAGGDYGYTF. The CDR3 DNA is TGTGCCAGCAGCTTAGCAGGGGGCGACTATGGCTACACCTTC.

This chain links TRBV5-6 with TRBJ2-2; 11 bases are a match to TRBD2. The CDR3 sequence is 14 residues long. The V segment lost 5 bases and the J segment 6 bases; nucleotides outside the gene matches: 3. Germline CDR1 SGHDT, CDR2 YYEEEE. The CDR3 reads CASSLLAGAGELFF. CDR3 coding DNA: TGTGCCAGCAGTTTACTAGCGGGAGCCGGGGAGCTGTTTTTT.

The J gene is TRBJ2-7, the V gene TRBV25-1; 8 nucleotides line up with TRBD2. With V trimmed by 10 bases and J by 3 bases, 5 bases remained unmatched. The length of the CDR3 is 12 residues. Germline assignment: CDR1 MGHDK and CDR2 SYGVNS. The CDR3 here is CAIPLAGYEQYF. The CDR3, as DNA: TGTGCCATCCCCCTAGCGGGCTACGAGCAGTACTTC.